Below, 25 T cell receptor beta chains from the same sample are listed, as sequenced in a study of shared clonotypes between healthy human individuals. TCRdb's copy holds only in-frame clones and misses some; the assay was immunoSEQ multiplex PCR. The sample has roughly 400,000 clones, 90% to 98% seen once; the top ten hold about 0.32%. Sample: memory CD8+ T cells sorted from blood. Subset here: CD45RO+ cells pooled with CCR7-negative TemRA cells. The receptors were sampled from a man under 40 in good health.

About this clone itself: Within the sample, other DNA sequences also encode this same CDR3. The V and J genes are TRBV28 and TRBJ2-7; D gene uncertain. The ends were cut back, 3 bases at V and 7 bases at J, with 7 bases in the middle. Germline lookup yields CDR1 MDHEN and CDR2 SYDVKM. The CDR3 runs 11 residues. The CDR3 sequence is CASSFLREQYF. The CDR3 DNA is TGTGCCAGCAGTTTCTTACGGGAGCAGTACTTC.

This chain connects TRBV5-4 to TRBJ2-7; D is perhaps TRBD1 or TRBD2 (5 bases each). The CDR3 is 13 amino acids. V lost 4 bases to trimming and J lost 5 bases, with 13 bases between them. Germline CDR1 is SGHNT and CDR2 is YYREEE (reference sequence). CDR3 DNA: TGTGCCAGCAGCCCGGGACGGACGAACGAGCAGTACTTC. It encodes CASSPGRTNEQYF.

The chain has TRBV10-2 and TRBJ2-1; D possibly corresponds to TRBD2 (5 bases). CDR3 length: 15 residues. Germline CDR1 WSHSY, CDR2 SAAADI. Between the trimmed V and J ends, which lost 4 bases and 9 bases, there was a span of 19 bases. CDR3 nucleotides: TGCGCCAGCAGTGTACGGCGGGCGCCGACGGGTGAGCAGTTCTTC. This translates into CASSVRRAPTGEQFF.

Written as DNA, the CDR3 is TGTGCCTGGAGTGAGGGGGCGCGTGGCTACACCTTC. It codes for CAWSEGARGYTF. The V and J genes are TRBV30 and TRBJ1-2; 7 bases line up with TRBD1. The junction had 3 bases not matched to a gene; V was cut back by 1 base and J by 7 bases. Germline values: CDR1 GTSNPN, CDR2 SVGIG (reference sequence). This CDR3 comprises 12 residues. The whole variable domain, filled in from reference TRBV30 and TRBJ1-2, reads SQTIHQWPATLVQPVGSPLSLECTVEGTSNPNLYWYRQAAGRGLQLLFYSVGIGQISSEVPQNLSASRPQDRQFILSSKKLLLSDSGFYLCAWSEGARGYTFGSGTRLTVV.

The chain is built from TRBV5-5 and TRBJ2-5, with 7 positions matching TRBD2. From germline, CDR1 is SGHKS and CDR2 YYEKEE (reference sequence). This CDR3 has 20 amino acids. V trimming: 1 base; J trimming: 4 bases; junction bases outside the gene matches: 22. The CDR3 spells CASSLQALIISGPRGETQYF. Here the CDR3 DNA reads TGTGCCAGCAGCTTGCAGGCACTGATTATTAGCGGGCCGCGGGGAGAGACCCAGTACTTC.

This clone was seen a single time. This rearrangement joins TRBV28 to TRBJ2-7, with 8 nucleotides matching TRBD2. The CDR3 is 16 amino acids. Germline CDR1 reads MDHEN; CDR2 reads SYDVKM. Unmatched junction bases numbered 10, after V lost 5 bases and J lost 1 base. The DNA of the CDR3 is TGTGCCAGCAGTCGACTACCGGGACTAGTGTCCTACGAGCAGTACTTC. Translating it yields CASSRLPGLVSYEQYF.

The chain couples TRBV6-1 to TRBJ1-1; no reliable D call. The CDR3 has 14 amino acids. Trimming took 1 base from V and 3 from J, leaving 9 bases between them. The germline V gene encodes CDR1 MNHNS and CDR2 SASEGT. The CDR3 sequence is CASSEEGGDTEAFF. The CDR3 nucleotides read TGTGCCAGCAGTGAAGAGGGTGGGGACACTGAAGCTTTCTTT.

This chain connects TRBV28 to TRBJ1-5; 8 bases line up with TRBD1. Germline V gene data show CDR1 as MDHEN and CDR2 as SYDVKM. There are 16 residues in the CDR3. Germline trimming cut 5 bases from V and 0 bases from J; bases unmatched to any gene: 6. CDR3 loop: CASSADRGGSNQPQHF. CDR3 in DNA: TGTGCCAGCAGTGCCGACAGGGGCGGTAGCAATCAGCCCCAGCATTTT.

The rearrangement joins TRBV5-1 to TRBJ2-7, with a weak D call TRBD2 (7 bases). The CDR3 loop spans 14 amino acids. The germline gives CDR1 SGHRS, CDR2 YFSETQ. Trimming removed 3 bases at V and 0 bases at J, with 10 bases between. The CDR3 nucleotides are TGCGCCAGCAGCTGGGAGGGGGGCTCCTACGAGCAGTACTTC. Translating it yields CASSWEGGSYEQYF.

This chain joins TRBV5-1 and TRBJ2-7; 16 bases line up with TRBD2. Germline CDR1 SGHRS, CDR2 YFSETQ. The length of the CDR3 is 18 residues. Unmatched junction bases numbered 7, after V lost 2 bases and J lost 2 bases. CDR3 in amino acids: CASSFTGTSGRATYEQYF. CDR3 nucleotide sequence: TGCGCCAGCAGCTTCACCGGGACTAGCGGGAGGGCCACCTACGAGCAGTACTTC.

This rearrangement joins TRBV7-3 to TRBJ2-7, with a tentative D call TRBD2 (5 bases). Trimming pared 5 bases from V and 3 bases from J, leaving 14 bases between. Germline V CDR1 and CDR2: SGHTA, FQGTGA. The CDR3 has 14 residues. CDR3 amino acids: CASSLSGVGYEQYF. CDR3 DNA: TGTGCCAGCAGCCTCTCCGGGGTGGGCTACGAGCAGTACTTC. The variable domain in full, completed from reference TRBV7-3 and TRBJ2-7, reads GAGVSQTPSNKVTEKGKYVELRCDPISGHTALYWYRQSLGQGPEFLIYFQGTGAADDSGLPNDRFFAVRPEGSVSTLKIQRTERGDSAVYLCASSLSGVGYEQYFGPGTRLTVT.

The chain recombines TRBV19 with TRBJ2-3; TRBD1 is a possible D gene (6 bases). CDR3 length equals 15 residues. The V gene's germline CDR1 is LNHDA and CDR2 SQIVND (reference sequence). Deletions cut 3 bases from V and 1 base from J, with 11 bases between. Here the CDR3 DNA reads TGTGCCAGTAGTATCTCACGACAGGGCACAGATACGCAGTATTTT. Protein sequence: CASSISRQGTDTQYF.

The chain carries TRBV6-5 and TRBJ2-1, with a tentative D call TRBD1 (6 bases). Per the germline V gene, CDR1 is MNHEY and CDR2 is SVGAGI. Trimming cost V 6 bases and J 0 bases, with 6 bases left between them. The CDR3 spans 13 residues. CDR3 in amino acids: CASRDSSYNEQFF. The CDR3 DNA reads TGTGCCAGCAGGGACAGCTCCTACAATGAGCAGTTCTTC.

The J gene is TRBJ2-3, the V gene TRBV7-3; 8 bases map to TRBD1. From germline, CDR1 is SGHTA and CDR2 FQGTGA. The CDR3 length is 18 residues. Trimming took 3 bases from V and 2 from J; bases not matched to a gene: 13. CDR3: CASSFSPRGTGLTDTQYF. Written as DNA, the CDR3 is TGTGCCAGCAGCTTTTCTCCTCGGGGGACAGGACTCACAGATACGCAGTATTTT.

This chain links TRBV5-1 with TRBJ2-5; perhaps D is TRBD1 or TRBD2 (5 bases each). The germline V and J ends were trimmed by 0 bases and 1 base, with 13 bases remaining between them. CDR3 length: 16 amino acids. Germline values: CDR1 SGHRS, CDR2 YFSETQ. The CDR3 sequence is CASSLVPGTSQETQYF. The CDR3 DNA reads as TGCGCCAGCAGCTTGGTTCCCGGGACGAGCCAAGAGACCCAGTACTTC.

The rearrangement links TRBV28 to TRBJ2-5; no clear D gene. V was trimmed by 6 bases and J by 4 bases, leaving 12 bases between them. The CDR3 has 13 residues. Germline assignment: CDR1 MDHEN and CDR2 SYDVKM. The CDR3: CASRLAHGETQYF. CDR3 nucleotides: TGTGCCAGCAGATTAGCTCACGGAGAGACCCAGTACTTC.

This rearrangement joins TRBV20-1 to TRBJ2-7, with 7 nucleotides matching TRBD1. From germline, CDR1 is DFQATT and CDR2 SNEGSKA (reference sequence). V lost 4 bases, J lost 9 bases, and 6 bases stayed unmatched. The CDR3 extends over 11 amino acids. The DNA for the CDR3 is TGCAGTGCTACCAAGGGGGCTAGGCAGTACTTC. The encoded protein is CSATKGARQYF.

The chain links TRBV4-2 to TRBJ2-7, with 14 bases that match TRBD2. This CDR3 has 18 residues. The V gene's germline CDR1 is LGHNA and CDR2 YNFKEQ. V gave up 3 bases and J gave up 4 bases; unmatched junction bases: 11. CDR3 amino acids: CASSQEGTGTSGSYEQYF. The CDR3 DNA sequence: TGTGCCAGCAGCCAGGAAGGTACCGGGACTAGCGGGAGTTACGAGCAGTACTTC.

The V and J genes are TRBV6-6 and TRBJ2-1, with 7 bases identical to TRBD2. The junction had 4 bases not matched to a gene; V was cut back by 1 base and J by 4 bases. Germline CDR1 and CDR2: MNHNY and SVGAGI (reference sequence). The CDR3 runs to 15 residues. The CDR3 region has the DNA TGTGCCAGCAGTTACTTAGGACTAGGTTACAATGAGCAGTTCTTC. Its translation: CASSYLGLGYNEQFF.

The chain couples TRBV28 to TRBJ1-5, with a possible D match to TRBD1 (5 bases). V shed 2 bases and J shed 0 bases, with 11 bases lying between them. In germline, CDR1 is MDHEN, CDR2 SYDVKM. The CDR3 runs to 16 residues. DNA of the CDR3: TGTGCCAGCAGTTTAATGACAGCATATAGCAATCAGCCCCAGCATTTT. This sequence encodes CASSLMTAYSNQPQHF.

The V and J genes are TRBV28 and TRBJ2-2, with D unclear. Germline loops: CDR1 MDHEN, CDR2 SYDVKM. The V gene lost 11 bases and the J gene lost 1 base, with 14 bases spanning the gap. The CDR3 extends over 14 amino acids. Written as DNA, the CDR3 is TGTGCCGGATCTACAGAGAGGAACACCGGGGAGCTGTTTTTT. Encoded protein: CAGSTERNTGELFF.

This rearrangement joins TRBV15 to TRBJ2-1; a possible D gene is TRBD2 (5 bases). The CDR3 runs to 14 residues. The V gene lost 8 bases and the J gene lost 6 bases, with 17 bases spanning the gap. Germline assignment: CDR1 LNHNV and CDR2 YYDKDF (reference sequence). The CDR3 loop reads CATPPESSLNEQFF. In nucleotides, the CDR3 is TGTGCCACCCCCCCGGAGTCTAGCCTCAATGAGCAGTTCTTC.

CDR3 nucleotide sequence: TGCAGCGTTTTGGGACAGAACACTGAAGCTTTCTTT. Amino acid sequence: CSVLGQNTEAFF. This chain links TRBV29-1 with TRBJ1-1, with D maybe TRBD1 (6 bases). V gave up 5 bases and J gave up 1 base, with 8 bases separating them. There are 12 residues in the CDR3. Germline assignment: CDR1 SQVTM and CDR2 ANQGSEA.

The gene calls are TRBV19 and TRBJ2-3; TRBD2 matches 8 bases. The CDR3 length is 16 residues. From germline, CDR1 is LNHDA and CDR2 SQIVND (reference sequence). Trimming at V came to 6 bases and at J to 0 bases, leaving 8 bases not matched to a gene. CDR3 nucleotide sequence: TGTGCCAGTAGCCGAACCGGGACTAGAAGCACAGATACGCAGTATTTT. It codes for CASSRTGTRSTDTQYF.

The rearrangement joins TRBV7-2 to TRBJ2-7; possible D gene TRBD1, 5 bases. Per the germline V gene, CDR1 is SGHTA and CDR2 is FQGNSA. Trimming pared 4 bases from V and 2 bases from J, leaving 12 bases between. The CDR3 has 14 residues. Written as DNA, the CDR3 is TGTGCCAGCAGCTCAGGGCCCGTAACCTACGAGCAGTACTTC. It is translated as CASSSGPVTYEQYF.